This TCR beta chain is from a study of post-analysis software for immune sequencing data. CDR3 length equals 14 residues. V gave up 7 bases and J gave up 6 bases; unmatched junction bases: 12. Germline CDR1 and CDR2: SGHRS and YFSETQ. This clonotype was picked up a small number of times. What it recognizes is unknown. TCR beta libraries were prepared from cDNA with unique molecular identifiers. MiXCR, run by TCRdb on the PCR reads, gives a single entry per CDR3 protein. The sample includes hundreds of thousands of distinct CDR3 sequences, approximately 59% of them seen just once. Study results and limitations: About 5 TRBV segments were significantly more frequent in patients than in controls. TRBV5-6, TRBV5-1 and TRBV20-1 were among these segments.

The V and J genes are TRBV5-1 and TRBJ1-1; TRBD1 matches 7 bases. The TCR sequence derives from a girl aged 2 to 10 with multiple sclerosis. Sequenced input: blood. CDR3 region: CASLETGMYPEAFF. DNA of the CDR3: TGCGCCAGCTTGGAGACAGGGATGTACCCTGAAGCTTTCTTT.